This TCR beta chain was documented in a study of cytomegalovirus exposure and HLA in healthy donors. Study results and limitations: Presence/absence analyses supposed approximately even sequencing depth among donors. Several of the most significant clusters were apparently associated with common viral pathogens in a later analysis.

Remarks on this clone: As yet, its antigen is unknown.

60 Vbeta and 13 Jbeta primers were used in PCR. The authors' processing: Around 9.9 million shared chains were among the 60 million to 80 million unique TCR beta chains that a later analysis counted. Libraries were prepared by immunoSEQ multiplex PCR; TCRdb keeps only in-frame clonotypes and omits some of them. The DNA gave D and trimming, while V, J and clone size come from that table. This sample has 85,000 to 120,000 clones, with 75% to 90% found just once. The CDR3 totals 12 residues. Between the trimmed V and J ends, which lost 3 bases and 7 bases, there was a span of 6 bases. Sequencing was performed on PBMCs. The chain joins TRBV23-1 to TRBJ2-2; D call uncertain. TRBV23-1 has ORF status, its function being uncertain. The sequence came from a man aged 35 to 55 in good health and CMV-seronegative. CDR3 coding DNA: TGCGCCAGCAGTCAGCTGCGCGGGGAGCTGTTTTTT. This translates into CASSQLRGELFF.